Following are 3 T cell receptor beta chains from one sample sequenced in a study of beta chain features in type 1 diabetes. cDNA synthesis used the whole RNA isolate, giving expressed TCRB sequences. Sequencing used immunoSEQ multiplex PCR; TCRdb keeps in-frame clones, though not all of them. Here the sample spans 250,000 to 350,000 clones, around 15% being singletons. Material: central memory CD4+ T cells from blood. The receptors derive from a young man in good health.

The rearrangement links TRBV27 to TRBJ2-7; D gene unclear. The ends were cut back, 0 bases at V and 5 bases at J, with 11 bases in the middle. This CDR3 has 14 residues. Germline CDR1 is MNHEY and CDR2 is SMNVEV (reference sequence). CDR3 amino acids: CASSLSPSTHEQYF. CDR3 nucleotides: TGTGCCAGCAGTTTATCCCCCTCCACACACGAGCAGTACTTC.

The gene calls are TRBV19 and TRBJ2-7; D tentatively reads TRBD1 or TRBD2 (5 bases each). This CDR3 region has 12 residues. Germline loops: CDR1 LNHDA, CDR2 SQIVND (reference sequence). V was cut by 5 bases and J by 7 bases, with 12 bases left in between. CDR3 nucleotides: TGTGCCAGTAGTCGGGACCTAGGGGAGCAGTACTTC. Protein product: CASSRDLGEQYF.

This clone has more than one count but fewer than ten. The chain carries TRBV4-3 and TRBJ2-3; D is possibly TRBD2 (5 bases). The V and J ends lost 4 bases and 3 bases respectively, with 8 bases between them. The CDR3 runs to 13 residues. Per germline, CDR1 LGHNA and CDR2 YSLEER. CDR3 nucleotides: TGCGCCAGCAGCCTGCTAGCAACAGATACGCAGTATTTT. It encodes CASSLLATDTQYF.